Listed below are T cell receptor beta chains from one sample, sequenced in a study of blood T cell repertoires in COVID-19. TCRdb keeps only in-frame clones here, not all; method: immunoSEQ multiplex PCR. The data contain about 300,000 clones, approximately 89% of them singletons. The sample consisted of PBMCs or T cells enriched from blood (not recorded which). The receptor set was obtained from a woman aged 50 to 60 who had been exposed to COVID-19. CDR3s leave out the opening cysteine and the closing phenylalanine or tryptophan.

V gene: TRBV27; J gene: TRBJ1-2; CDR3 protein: ASSSSAGAIFNYGYT
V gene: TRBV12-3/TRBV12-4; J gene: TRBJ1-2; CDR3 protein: ASSPTGVGYT
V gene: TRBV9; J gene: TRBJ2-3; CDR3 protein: ASSVGPSGFAGGTDTQY
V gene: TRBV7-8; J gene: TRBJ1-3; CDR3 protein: ASSLVPTGVEVGSTIY
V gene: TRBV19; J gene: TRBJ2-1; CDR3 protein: ASSVGTGVNEQF
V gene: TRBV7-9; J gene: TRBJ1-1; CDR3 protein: ASSLALSQGF
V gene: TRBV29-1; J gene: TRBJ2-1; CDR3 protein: SVLLAGWNEQF
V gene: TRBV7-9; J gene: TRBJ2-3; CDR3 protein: ASSPTRDTDTQY
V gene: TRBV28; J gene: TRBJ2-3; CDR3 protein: ASTPGGGGALYSPDTQY
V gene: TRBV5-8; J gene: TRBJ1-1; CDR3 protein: ASSRGGT
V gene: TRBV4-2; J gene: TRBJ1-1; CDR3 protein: ASSQGVMNTEAF
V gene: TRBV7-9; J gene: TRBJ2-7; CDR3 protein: ASSLGASFAYEQY
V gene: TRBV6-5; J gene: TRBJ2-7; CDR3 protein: ASSYGLAGTYEQY
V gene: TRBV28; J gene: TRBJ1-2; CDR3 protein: ASSLFRTGISYGYT
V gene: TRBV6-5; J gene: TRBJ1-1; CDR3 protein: ASRQLQGAEAF
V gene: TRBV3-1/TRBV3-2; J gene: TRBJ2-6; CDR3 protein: ASSQGASRRSSGANVLT
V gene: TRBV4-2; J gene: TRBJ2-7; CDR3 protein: ASSPGTGAYEQY
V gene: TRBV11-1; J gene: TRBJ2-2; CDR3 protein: ASSLVASLGSGELF
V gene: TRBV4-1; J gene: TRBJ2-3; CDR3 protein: ASSQDQPGLAGDTQY
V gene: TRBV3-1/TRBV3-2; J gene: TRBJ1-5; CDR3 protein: ASSLYGTGDQPQH
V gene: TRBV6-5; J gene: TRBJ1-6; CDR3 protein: ASRSGGANNSPLH
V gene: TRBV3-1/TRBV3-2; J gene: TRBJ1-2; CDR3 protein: ASSQDNKGFGYGYT
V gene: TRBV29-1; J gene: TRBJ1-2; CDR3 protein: SVEAPTGQWGGYT
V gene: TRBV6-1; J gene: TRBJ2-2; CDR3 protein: ASSDAPGFVGELF
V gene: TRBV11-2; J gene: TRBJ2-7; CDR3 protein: ASSSPRGTYEQY